Described below is a single T cell receptor beta chain sequence and its context. Its antigen remains undetermined. The junction departs from the called germline gene at one end, perhaps through a read error. To sequence the TCRbeta CDR3 region, genomic DNA was isolated from the sorted cells. The immunoSEQ Assay was used to sequence the TCRbeta CDR3 regions. Drawn from immuneACCESS, this table holds only the in-frame rearrangements with V and J called that TCRdb kept. Clones are partly lost; checked studies trace under half to an unresolved V gene and leave the rest unexplained. Counted in this sample were 58,000 or so clones; roughly 80% of them appeared once. The top ten clonotypes cover approximately 2.8% of the sample. This sample was taken from a study of OX40 agonist ivuxolimab in advanced cancers. Turning to the overall study: Ivuxolimab, which targeted the costimulatory receptor OX40 (CD134), was an agonistic, fully human IgG2 monoclonal antibody. Intravenous ivuxolimab was administered to patients every 2 weeks at six dose levels: 0.01, 0.1, 0.3, 1.5, 3 and 10 mg/kg. Of the 50 to 55 dose-escalation patients, hepatocellular carcinoma was present in around 19, melanoma in approximately 15, renal cell carcinoma in 9 and head and neck cancer in 9. A male proportion of roughly 85% and a mean age of around 60 years, ranging from about 23 to 79, were recorded for the dose-escalation cohort. Prior anti-PD-1, anti-PD-L1 or anti-CTLA-4 therapy was permitted, and approximately 40% of dose-escalation patients had received checkpoint inhibitors. Partial responses occurred in three dose-escalation patients, of whom one had hepatocellular carcinoma and two had cutaneous melanoma. The point of sequencing TCRbeta in the periphery was to test whether ivuxolimab changed TCR sequence diversity and drove clonal T-cell expansion. The monotherapy dose-escalation portion (N = 52 patients) of the phase I ivuxolimab trial is reported in the paper. The paper's findings and limits, for the study overall: Low levels of normalized T-cell clonal expansion were also seen in some nonresponding patients. In the 0.1-3.0 mg/kg groups, partial responders had among the lowest normalized peripheral clonal expansion, particularly in CD8+ T cells. The antigen specificity of the clonally expanded peripheral T cells was not determined. After ivuxolimab, expanded clones were on average more numerous among CD8+ T cells than among CD4+ T cells. Clonal expansion of both CD4+ and CD8+ blood T cells was observed from baseline to week 6 at doses 0.1 to 3.0 mg/kg.

The trial excluded patients who had a history of autoimmune disease or were on systemic immunosuppression. In every dose cohort, peripheral blood was drawn for TCR sequencing at baseline, cycle 4 day 1, and cycle 7 day 1. The samples were taken from a phase I, first-in-human, multicenter, open-label dose-escalation trial of ivuxolimab. Adults with locally advanced or metastatic head and neck squamous cell, hepatocellular, melanoma or renal cell carcinoma were enrolled in the trial. CD4+ and CD8+ T cells were sorted separately from peripheral blood before TCR sequencing. From the germline V gene, CDR1 is MNHNS and CDR2 is SASEGT. From the cysteine through the phenylalanine, the CDR3 covers 12 amino acids. This entry keeps only the CDR3 DNA: 36 bases, framed from base 1.

The source material was CD4+ or CD8+ T cells sorted from blood, sampled in a trial of the OX40 agonist ivuxolimab. This sequence uses TRBV6-1 and TRBJ1-5, with 7 junctional bases fitting TRBD1. This sequence originates from an adult with an advanced solid tumor such as melanoma, head and neck, liver or kidney cancer. The DNA sequence is given as TGTGCCAGCAGTGATATACCCCAGGGGACAGTTTTT. It codes for CASSDIPQGTVF.